The 9 T cell receptor beta chains below come from one sample, sequenced in a study of T cell responses to AZD1222 COVID-19 vaccine. Profiling relied on immunoSEQ multiplex PCR, and the TCRdb table lists in-frame clones only, not all of them. The table shows 110,000 to 150,000 clones, with around 92% occurring only once. The sample was peripheral blood, taken on day 0 of AZD1222 vaccination. These receptors were taken from an adult in good health.

V and J are TRBV7-9 and TRBJ2-3, with a weak D call TRBD1 (6 bases). The V and J ends lost 11 bases and 4 bases respectively, with 7 bases between them. The CDR3 runs 10 residues. Germline CDR1 is SEHNR and CDR2 is FQNEAQ (reference sequence). CDR3 sequence reads: CASGADTQYF. DNA for the CDR3: TGTGCCTCAGGGGCAGATACGCAGTATTTT.

This chain uses TRBV19 with TRBJ2-1; no definite D call. This CDR3 region has 14 residues. Germline V gene data show CDR1 as LNHDA and CDR2 as SQIVND (reference sequence). The ends were cut back, 9 bases at V and 4 bases at J, with 16 bases in the middle. CDR3 sequence (DNA): TGTGCCAGCGGTCAGGTCAAGAAATACAATGAGCAGTTCTTC. This translates into CASGQVKKYNEQFF.

This clone was counted a single time. The rearrangement links TRBV4-1 to TRBJ2-1, with TRBD1 matching over 7 bases. CDR3 length equals 16 residues. The V segment lost 0 bases and the J segment 1 base; nucleotides outside the gene matches: 3. Germline V gene lookup returns CDR1 MGHRA and CDR2 YSYEKL. The CDR3 DNA is TGCGCCAGCAGCCAAGATCCGGGACAGTCCTACAATGAGCAGTTCTTC. Protein product: CASSQDPGQSYNEQFF.

The table lists this clone with a few counts. The chain carries TRBV6-6 and TRBJ1-4; D possibly corresponds to TRBD1 (5 bases). The CDR3 runs to 16 residues. V was clipped by 2 bases and J by 1 base, with 11 bases between them. Germline loops: CDR1 MNHNY, CDR2 SVGAGI (reference sequence). The DNA for the CDR3 is TGTGCCAGCAGTTACGGAGACAGCATAACTAATGAAAAACTGTTTTTT. This translates into CASSYGDSITNEKLFF.

The rearrangement uses TRBV7-2 and TRBJ2-7; 10 bases line up with TRBD1. V trimming: 5 bases; J trimming: 5 bases; junction bases outside the gene matches: 9. Germline-derived CDR1 and CDR2 are SGHTA and FQGNSA. The CDR3 consists of 15 residues. CDR3 sequence reads: CASSRGGTGVNEQYF. The CDR3 nucleotides read TGTGCCAGCAGCAGGGGCGGGACAGGGGTCAACGAGCAGTACTTC. Combining the CDR3 with reference TRBV7-2 and TRBJ2-7 gives the whole variable domain GAGVSQSPSNKVTEKGKDVELRCDPISGHTALYWYRQSLGQGLEFLIYFQGNSAPDKSGLPSDRFSAERTGGSVSTLTIQRTQQEDSAVYLCASSRGGTGVNEQYFGPGTRLTVT.

V gene TRBV7-8 combines with J gene TRBJ2-1; D is tentatively TRBD1 or TRBD2 (5 bases each). Trimming stripped 0 bases from V and 1 base from J, with 13 bases between. This CDR3 comprises 17 residues. The germline gives CDR1 SGHVS, CDR2 FQNEAQ. The CDR3 protein is CASSLALGVRSYNEQFF. As DNA, the CDR3 is TGTGCCAGCAGCTTAGCGCTGGGGGTTAGGTCCTACAATGAGCAGTTCTTC. Using reference TRBV7-8 and TRBJ2-1 for the parts outside the CDR3, the full variable domain is GAGVSQSPRYKVAKRGQDVALRCDPISGHVSLFWYQQALGQGPEFLTYFQNEAQLDKSGLPSDRFFAERPEGSVSTLKIQRTQQEDSAVYLCASSLALGVRSYNEQFFGPGTRLTVL.

This clone appeared a few times. This chain uses TRBV7-8 with TRBJ2-7; D is possibly TRBD1 or TRBD2 (7 bases each). Germline values: CDR1 SGHVS, CDR2 FQNEAQ. V was pared by 0 bases and J by 2 bases, with 17 bases between. The CDR3 loop spans 17 amino acids. In DNA form, the CDR3 reads TGTGCCAGCAGCTTAGCGCTAGGGCAGGGGGGGACCTACGAGCAGTACTTC. Protein product: CASSLALGQGGTYEQYF.

V and J are TRBV11-2 and TRBJ2-3, with D unresolved. The germline V gene encodes CDR1 SGHAT and CDR2 FQNNGV. The CDR3 length is 16 residues. The ends were cut back, 1 base at V and 1 base at J, with 12 bases in the middle. The CDR3 is CASSLAAAPGTDTQYF. The CDR3 DNA sequence: TGTGCCAGCAGCTTAGCCGCGGCCCCGGGCACAGATACGCAGTATTTT. The full variable domain, in which reference TRBV11-2 and TRBJ2-3 provide the parts outside the CDR3, is EAGVAQSPRYKIIEKRQSVAFWCNPISGHATLYWYQQILGQGPKLLIQFQNNGVVDDSQLPKDRFSAERLKGVDSTLKIQPAKLEDSAVYLCASSLAAAPGTDTQYFGPGTRLTVL.

V gene TRBV6-4 combines with J gene TRBJ2-1, with 9 bases fitting TRBD1. J was trimmed by 7 bases and V by 4 bases; bases with no gene match: 8. The CDR3 loop spans 15 amino acids. Germline V CDR1 and CDR2: MRHNA, SNTAGT. Here the CDR3 reads CASSAPGQGPNEQFF. In nucleotides, the CDR3 is TGTGCCAGCAGTGCACCGGGACAGGGTCCTAATGAGCAGTTCTTC.